The entry below describes one T cell receptor (beta chain). Its cognate antigen is unknown. The entry originates in a study of Tregs in tolerant kidney transplant recipients. Overall study results and limits: Biological reproducibility was not directly addressed, but technical replication error appeared minimal. Findings come from small patient numbers and require larger validation. Activated donor B cell expansion appeared to reveal the most relevant donor-specific TCRbeta repertoire.

Profiling relied on immunoSEQ multiplex PCR, and the TCRdb table lists in-frame clones only, not all of them. The sample includes tens of thousands of clones, around 90% of them seen just once. Looked up from germline, CDR1 is SQVTM and CDR2 is ANQGSEA. After removal of 7 bases from V and 6 bases from J, the junction contained 15 bases not matched to a gene. This CDR3 is built from 15 residues. This chain uses TRBV29-1 with TRBJ2-3; 8 nucleotides agree with TRBD2. The sequence derives from a human donor in good health. Sequencing input: CD8+ T cells from blood. This CDR3 is CSARTSRSSPDTQYF. CDR3 in DNA: TGCAGCGCTCGGACTAGCAGATCGTCCCCGGATACGCAGTATTTT.